These T cell receptor beta chains were read from a single sample in a study of response to subunit inactivated influenza vaccine. TCRdb itself ran the RT-PCR reads through MiXCR, one entry per CDR3 protein. The table includes 650,000 to 800,000 distinct CDR3 sequences, approximately 15% detected once. The source material was PBMCs from blood, sampled 14 days before vaccination. The receptors stem from a middle-aged man who received an inactivated influenza vaccine. The CDR3 runs from the conserved cysteine through the conserved F or W. D genes are given only for firm matches. The size field is filled for only some rows; it gives once, few, many or a size class.

v_gene	abundance	j_gene	d_gene	CDR3nt	CDR3aa
TRBV12-3/TRBV12-4	.	TRBJ2-3	.	TGTGCCAGCAGTATAGGGGCCCACACAGATACGCAGTATTTT	CASSIGAHTDTQYF
TRBV6-1	few	TRBJ1-2	.	TGTGCCAGCAGCACCACCCAGGGCTATGGCTACACCTTC	CASSTTQGYGYTF
TRBV28	few	TRBJ2-3	.	TGTGCCAGCAGTTTTACTATTACAGATACGCAGTATTTT	CASSFTITDTQYF
TRBV10-3	many	TRBJ1-4	.	TGTGCCATCAGTGAGTTCAGAGGACGGGGAACTAATGAAAAACTGTTTTTT	CAISEFRGRGTNEKLFF
TRBV11-2	few	TRBJ2-1	.	TGTGCCAGCAGCTTAGGGACCGGGACACCAAGCCATGAGCAGTTCTTC	CASSLGTGTPSHEQFF
TRBV28	many	TRBJ1-5	.	TGTGCCAGCATGGGACGGATGAATCAGCCCCAGCATTTT	CASMGRMNQPQHF
TRBV2	few	TRBJ2-7	TRBD1	TGTGCCAGCACTATCGACAGGGGGCGATACGAGCAGTACTTC	CASTIDRGRYEQYF
TRBV18	few	TRBJ1-1	TRBD1	TGTGCCAGCTCACCCATTCTCAGGGGGCGGAGGAGCACTGAAGCTTTCTTT	CASSPILRGRRSTEAFF
TRBV18	few	TRBJ1-1	.	TGTGCCAGCTCACCTTTTCGTTCCATGAACACTGAAGCTTTCTTT	CASSPFRSMNTEAFF
TRBV19	.	TRBJ1-1	.	TGTGCCAGTAGTATTGGAAACACTGAAGCTTTCTTT	CASSIGNTEAFF
TRBV7-2	.	TRBJ2-5	TRBD1	TGTGCCAGCAGCGCCGGGACAGGGGTTTGGGAGACCCAGTACTTC	CASSAGTGVWETQYF